The clone carrying this T cell receptor beta chain was counted many times. The sample is drawn from a study of regulatory T cells in long-lasting Graves disease. Time point reported: persistent/refractory GD, antithyroid drugs over 5 years with positive TRAb. Isolated PBMC RNA provided the starting material for the TCR library. The CDR3 has 14 amino acids. Germline V gene data show CDR1 as MDHEN and CDR2 as SYDVKM. Trimming removed 6 bases at V and 8 bases at J, with 19 bases between. Building of the TCR beta libraries involved iRepertoire HTBI primers and Arm-PCR of CDR3 regions. One entry per CDR3 protein results from TCRdb running MiXCR on the multiplex PCR reads. The sample includes roughly 450,000 distinct CDR3 sequences, 20% to 25% of them seen just once.

The V gene is TRBV28, the J gene TRBJ1-2, with D perhaps matching TRBD1 (6 bases). The receptor was derived from a female donor with Graves disease. The sample was peripheral blood mononuclear cells (PBMCs), taken when the disease was refractory, from a patient treated with antithyroid drugs. The CDR3 DNA reads TGTGCCAGCAGCTCACAGGGAGTGTCGTTCGGCTACACCTTC. Protein product: CASSSQGVSFGYTF.